The rows below give T cell receptor beta chains drawn from one sample of a study of Graves' ophthalmopathy and Graves' hyperthyroidism. TCRdb redid the calling of the multiplex PCR reads with MiXCR, one entry per CDR3 protein. The data hold tens of thousands of distinct CDR3 sequences, with less than 65% observed a single time. Material for sequencing was peripheral blood. These receptors all come from an adult woman with Graves' ophthalmopathy. CDR3s include the opening cysteine and the closing phenylalanine or tryptophan. D genes are given only for firm matches. Size values are once, few and many counts, or a class for expanded clones, and some rows have none.

V: TRBV25-1; size: medium-sized; J: TRBJ2-1; D: TRBD2; DNA: TGTGCCAGCAGTGAATGGCTAGCGGGTACCTTAGGATACAATGAGCAGTTCTTC; CDR3: CASSEWLAGTLGYNEQFF
V: TRBV13; size: medium-sized; J: TRBJ1-1; D: NA; DNA: TGTGCCAGCAGCTTTTCATTGGTGAACACTGAAGCTTTCTTT; CDR3: CASSFSLVNTEAFF
V: TRBV11-3; size: many; J: TRBJ2-1; D: NA; DNA: TGTGCCAGCAGCCTCGCAGGGTCCGATGAGCAGTTCTTC; CDR3: CASSLAGSDEQFF
V: TRBV4-1; size: NA; J: TRBJ1-6; D: NA; DNA: TGCGCCAGCAGCCTCCCCGGGACGGTGGATTCACCCCTCCACTTT; CDR3: CASSLPGTVDSPLHF
V: TRBV14; size: many; J: TRBJ2-1; D: NA; DNA: TGTGCCAGCAGCCAAGACGTCGGCCCAAGCTCCTACAATGAGCAGTTCTTC; CDR3: CASSQDVGPSSYNEQFF
V: TRBV28; size: NA; J: TRBJ2-5; D: NA; DNA: TGTGCCAGCAGCCCGTCCGGGCAGTACTTC; CDR3: CASSPSGQYF
V: TRBV19; size: once; J: TRBJ2-5; D: NA; DNA: TGTGCCAGTAGTATAGAAGGAGGGGCCTGGGTGATGTACTTC; CDR3: CASSIEGGAWVMYF
V: TRBV6-6; size: few; J: TRBJ2-4; D: TRBD2; DNA: TGTGCCAGCAGTTATTTCGGGCGGGAGAAAAACATTCAGTACTTC; CDR3: CASSYFGREKNIQYF
V: TRBV7-9; size: NA; J: TRBJ1-1; D: NA; DNA: TGTGCCAGCAGCGATATCAATGAAGCTTTCTTT; CDR3: CASSDINEAFF
V: TRBV4-2; size: NA; J: TRBJ1-4; D: NA; DNA: TGTGCCAGCAGCCAGGGGGGTGAGGGAAGCGCAACTAATGAAAAACTGTTTTTT; CDR3: CASSQGGEGSATNEKLFF
V: TRBV5-8; size: many; J: TRBJ2-5; D: NA; DNA: TGTGCCAGCAGCTGGACAGTCCAAGAGACCCAGTACTTC; CDR3: CASSWTVQETQYF
V: TRBV5-6; size: NA; J: TRBJ1-6; D: NA; DNA: TGTGCCAGCAGCTTCAGGGGTTCGGGGAATTCACCCCTCCACTTT; CDR3: CASSFRGSGNSPLHF
V: TRBV5-6; size: many; J: TRBJ2-5; D: NA; DNA: TGTGCCAGCAGCTTGGTTCTACCGGGACAAGAGACCCAGTACTTC; CDR3: CASSLVLPGQETQYF
V: TRBV4-1; size: few; J: TRBJ2-4; D: NA; DNA: TGCGCCAGCAGCCGTAATATAGGACTAAAAAACATTCAGTACTTC; CDR3: CASSRNIGLKNIQYF
V: TRBV6-1; size: NA; J: TRBJ2-7; D: NA; DNA: TGTGCCAGCGCTAAACAGGGGAGGTCGCCCTACGAGCAGTACTTC; CDR3: CASAKQGRSPYEQYF